The clone carrying this T cell receptor beta chain came up many times. Its antigen is unidentified. Aged 18 to 65, the patients had hyperthyroidism that was newly diagnosed and had lasted under 2 months. The authors took PBMCs from 10 ml fresh peripheral blood. These data originate in a study of T cells in Graves' hyperthyroidism and ophthalmopathy. TCR beta CDR3 region amplification was performed from RNA transcripts. Researchers ran a first-round RT-PCR on the TCR CDR3 using the HTBI primer set. TCRdb fed the multiplex PCR reads into MiXCR, producing one record per CDR3 protein. The table shows 380,000 or so distinct CDR3 sequences, with about a fifth occurring only once. Points from the study as a whole: With a median lead of around 6.7 months before onset, the model predicted ophthalmopathy. From stable hyperthyroidism, ophthalmopathy was set apart by a 13 V-J model.

The CDR3 runs 12 residues. V gave up 4 bases and J gave up 7 bases, with 10 bases separating them. The chain uses TRBV12-3 or TRBV12-4 and TRBJ1-2; no firm D call. This clonotype was sampled from a woman in her late teens or twenties with Graves' hyperthyroidism. Sequenced input: blood. This chain's CDR3 is CASSSVPGGYTF. In DNA form, the CDR3 reads TGTGCCAGCAGTTCCGTTCCGGGTGGCTACACCTTC.